Sequencing of this TCR beta chain was carried out in a study of blood T cell repertoires in COVID-19. The overall study: Some COVID-19 samples were acute and others convalescent; all came from the United States, Italy and Spain. The cDNA or gDNA used as material had been derived from T cells, B-cell-depleted T cells, or PBMCs.

TCRdb keeps only in-frame clones here, not all; method: immunoSEQ multiplex PCR. The sample includes 250,000 to 300,000 clones, approximately 91% of them seen just once. This clone was recorded only once. The CDR3 has 16 residues. Germline lookup yields CDR1 MGHRA and CDR2 YSYEKL. V was cut by 0 bases and J by 2 bases, with 12 bases left in between. The sequenced material came from peripheral blood. The sequence derives from a man aged 45-65 years with acute or convalescent COVID-19. This chain uses TRBV4-1 with TRBJ2-3, with a tentative D call TRBD2 (6 bases). This chain's CDR3 is CASSQDGGVNTDTQYF. For the CDR3, the DNA is TGCGCCAGCAGCCAAGATGGCGGGGTGAACACAGATACGCAGTATTTT.